The 13 T cell receptor beta chains in this list originate from one sample, sequenced in a study of blood T cell repertoires in COVID-19. The table came from immunoSEQ multiplex PCR; TCRdb's copy has only in-frame clones and leaves some out. The sample lists about 180,000 clones; around 87% were seen once. The sequencing input was peripheral blood. The receptors were sampled from a man aged 40-49 years with active or convalescent COVID-19.

The chain has TRBV11-2 and TRBJ2-5; 8 bases align to TRBD2. CDR1 is SGHAT and CDR2 is FQNNGV in the germline V gene. The CDR3 contains 15 residues. J lost 5 bases, V lost 1 base, and 6 bases had no gene match. The CDR3 loop reads CASSLGPLAVETQYF. Here the CDR3 DNA reads TGTGCCAGCAGCTTAGGACCACTAGCGGTGGAGACCCAGTACTTC.

This clone was seen only a few times. This chain links TRBV19 with TRBJ1-2; 9 bases align to TRBD1. This CDR3 spans 16 amino acids. Germline V gives CDR1 LNHDA, CDR2 SQIVND (reference sequence). J gave up 0 bases and V 6 bases, and 8 bases lay outside the gene matches. The CDR3 spells CASSPGQGFANYGYTF. The CDR3 region has the DNA TGTGCCAGTAGCCCAGGACAGGGGTTTGCTAACTATGGCTACACCTTC.

This chain connects TRBV5-1 to TRBJ1-1; TRBD1 might be the D (6 bases). Germline lookup yields CDR1 SGHRS and CDR2 YFSETQ. The CDR3 length is 14 residues. The V and J ends lost 4 bases and 2 bases respectively, with 12 bases between them. The CDR3 loop is CASSGGQSNTEAFF. For the CDR3, the DNA is TGCGCCAGCAGCGGCGGACAGAGCAACACTGAAGCTTTCTTT. The entire variable domain, with the rest obtained from reference TRBV5-1 and TRBJ1-1, is as follows: KAGVTQTPRYLIKTRGQQVTLSCSPISGHRSVSWYQQTPGQGLQFLFEYFSETQRNKGNFPGRFSGRQFSNSRSEMNVSTLELGDSALYLCASSGGQSNTEAFFGQGTRLTVV.

The chain recombines TRBV6-5 with TRBJ1-1; maybe TRBD1 (5 bases). The CDR3 has 15 amino acids. The V gene lost 3 bases and the J gene lost 1 base, with 12 bases spanning the gap. Per germline, CDR1 MNHEY and CDR2 SVGAGI. CDR3 sequence: CASSYLRTGNTEAFF. CDR3 DNA sequence: TGTGCCAGCAGTTATTTACGTACAGGGAACACTGAAGCTTTCTTT.

The chain has TRBV27 and TRBJ2-1, with D possibly being TRBD2 (5 bases). V lost 2 bases to trimming and J lost 4 bases, with 12 bases between them. Germline V gene data show CDR1 as MNHEY and CDR2 as SMNVEV (reference sequence). This CDR3 region has 15 residues. The CDR3 DNA reads as TGTGCCAGCAGTTTAGGGTGGGAGCCATACAATGAGCAGTTCTTC. Amino acid sequence: CASSLGWEPYNEQFF.

For the CDR3, the DNA is TGTGCCAGTAGTCATCAGGGACAGGGGGTGCCTAATGAAAAACTGTTTTTT. Its translation is CASSHQGQGVPNEKLFF. The J gene is TRBJ1-4, the V gene TRBV19; 11 bases match TRBD1. From germline, CDR1 is LNHDA and CDR2 SQIVND (reference sequence). J lost 3 bases, V lost 5 bases, and 8 bases had no gene match. The length of the CDR3 is 17 residues.

This chain uses TRBV6-1 with TRBJ2-3, with 9 bases fitting TRBD2. The CDR3 runs 18 residues. CDR1 MNHNS and CDR2 SASEGT come from the germline V gene. V trimming: 1 base; J trimming: 0 bases; junction bases outside the gene matches: 8. CDR3 sequence reads: CASSEGLAGYASTDTQYF. The CDR3, as DNA: TGTGCCAGCAGTGAAGGTCTAGCGGGGTACGCTAGCACAGATACGCAGTATTTT.

The V gene is TRBV6-6, the J gene TRBJ1-6, with 7 positions matching TRBD1. The CDR3 is made up of 14 amino acids. CDR1 is MNHNY and CDR2 is SVGAGI in the germline V gene (reference sequence). The junction had 7 bases not matched to a gene; V was cut back by 5 bases and J by 9 bases. CDR3 nucleotide sequence: TGTGCCAGCAGTCTCACAGGGGATCCTTCACCCCTCCACTTT. Protein: CASSLTGDPSPLHF.

The gene calls are TRBV5-1 and TRBJ2-1; 7 bases are shared with TRBD2. This CDR3 region has 12 residues. Trimming at V came to 6 bases and at J to 10 bases, leaving 7 bases not matched to a gene. The germline gives CDR1 SGHRS, CDR2 YFSETQ. The CDR3 region has the DNA TGCGCCAGCACCAGGGAGGGCAGGGAGCAGTTCTTC. The encoded protein is CASTREGREQFF.

This clone was counted between two and nine times. The rearrangement joins TRBV3-1 (or the pseudogene TRBV3-2) to TRBJ1-5, with 7 bases identical to TRBD1. Trimming took 2 bases from V and 6 from J; bases not matched to a gene: 7. Germline CDR1 reads LGHDT; CDR2 reads YNNKEL (reference sequence). The CDR3 has 15 amino acids. This chain's CDR3 is CASSQSGGIGQPQHF. DNA of the CDR3: TGTGCCAGCAGCCAATCAGGGGGGATTGGTCAGCCCCAGCATTTT.

This clone was counted only a few times. The gene calls are TRBV6-2 or TRBV6-3 and TRBJ1-6, with TRBD1 as a possible D gene (6 bases). The CDR3 is made up of 16 amino acids. V was cut by 1 base and J by 7 bases, with 14 bases left in between. The germline V gene encodes CDR1 MNHEY and CDR2 SVGEGT. As DNA, the CDR3 is TGTGCCAGCAGTTACTTCCCTGGGACACTGAATTCACCCCTCCACTTT. As protein: CASSYFPGTLNSPLHF.

In its sample, this clone was seen many times. V gene TRBV6-2 or TRBV6-3 combines with J gene TRBJ1-5; D is undetermined. V was pared by 2 bases and J by 0 bases, with 11 bases between. This CDR3 has 16 amino acids. CDR1 MNHEY and CDR2 SVGEGT come from the germline V gene. Here the CDR3 DNA reads TGTGCCAGCAGTTACGGCACACCCCATAGCAATCAGCCCCAGCATTTT. It translates to CASSYGTPHSNQPQHF.

This clone appeared a single time. The V gene is TRBV28, the J gene TRBJ2-7; 9 nucleotides agree with TRBD1. The CDR3 covers 14 residues. In germline, CDR1 is MDHEN, CDR2 SYDVKM. Trimming at V came to 4 bases and at J to 2 bases, leaving 3 bases not matched to a gene. CDR3 sequence: CASSSGQGPYEQYF. Written as DNA, the CDR3 is TGTGCCAGCAGTTCCGGACAGGGGCCCTACGAGCAGTACTTC.